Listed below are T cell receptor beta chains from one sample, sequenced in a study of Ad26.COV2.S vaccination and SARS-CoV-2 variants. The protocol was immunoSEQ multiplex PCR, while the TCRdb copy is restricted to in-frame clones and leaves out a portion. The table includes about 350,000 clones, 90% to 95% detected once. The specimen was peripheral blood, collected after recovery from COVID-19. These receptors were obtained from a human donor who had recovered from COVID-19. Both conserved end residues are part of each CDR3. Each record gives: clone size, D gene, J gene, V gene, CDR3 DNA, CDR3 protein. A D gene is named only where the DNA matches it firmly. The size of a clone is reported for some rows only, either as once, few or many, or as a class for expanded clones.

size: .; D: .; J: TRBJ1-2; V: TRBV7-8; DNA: TGTGCCAGCAGCTCCCGGGGGTGGGGGGATGGCTACACCTTC; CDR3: CASSSRGWGDGYTF
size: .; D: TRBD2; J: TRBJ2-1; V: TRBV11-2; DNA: TGTGCCAGCCGGACTAGTTTTAATGAGCAGTTCTTC; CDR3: CASRTSFNEQFF
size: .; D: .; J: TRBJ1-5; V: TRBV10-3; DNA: TGTGCCATCAGTGAACAGGGACTAGAGAGGCAGCCCCAGCATTTT; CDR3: CAISEQGLERQPQHF
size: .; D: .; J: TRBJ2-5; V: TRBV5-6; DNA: TGTGCCAGCAGCCTCCGGGCACAAGAGACCCAGTACTTC; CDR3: CASSLRAQETQYF
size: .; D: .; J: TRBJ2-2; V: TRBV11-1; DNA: TGTGCCAGCAGCCGAGACACCCCCCTGAACACCGGGGAGCTGTTTTTT; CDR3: CASSRDTPLNTGELFF
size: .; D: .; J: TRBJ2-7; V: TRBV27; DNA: TGTGCCAGCAGTTTAGTCCCTGGGACAACCACCTACGAGCAGTACTTC; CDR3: CASSLVPGTTTYEQYF
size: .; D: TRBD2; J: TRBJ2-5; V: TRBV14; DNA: TGTGCCAAGGGACTAGCGGGGGGCGGGATCCAAGAGACCCAGTACTTC; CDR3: CAKGLAGGGIQETQYF
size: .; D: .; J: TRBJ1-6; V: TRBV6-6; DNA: TGTGCCAGCAGCTCGGACCCAAATTCACCCCTCCACTTT; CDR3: CASSSDPNSPLHF
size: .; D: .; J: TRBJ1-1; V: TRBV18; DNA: TGTGCCAGCTCACCACCGTCCCGGCACACTGAAGCTTTCTTT; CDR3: CASSPPSRHTEAFF
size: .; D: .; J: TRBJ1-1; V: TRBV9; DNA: TGTGCCAGCAGCGAAGTACCTGTAAGAGGGAACACTGAAGCTTTCTTT; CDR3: CASSEVPVRGNTEAFF
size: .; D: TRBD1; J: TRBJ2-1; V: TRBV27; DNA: TGTGCCAGCGCGACAGGGGGCTTGGAGCAGTTCTTC; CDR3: CASATGGLEQFF
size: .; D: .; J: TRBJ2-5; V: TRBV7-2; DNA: TGTGCCAGTCGGGGTACGGAATTCCAAGAGACCCAGTACTTC; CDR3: CASRGTEFQETQYF
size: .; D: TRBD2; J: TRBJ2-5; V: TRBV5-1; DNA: TGCGCCAGCAGCCTTAGCGGGGGACAATCAGAGACCCAGTACTTC; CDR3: CASSLSGGQSETQYF
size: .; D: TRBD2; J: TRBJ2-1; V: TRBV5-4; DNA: TGTGCCAGCAGCACCGAACTAGCGGGGTCATACAATGAGCAGTTCTTC; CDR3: CASSTELAGSYNEQFF
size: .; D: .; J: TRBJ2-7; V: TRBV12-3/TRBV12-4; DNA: TGTGCCAGCAGTTTAGGCTACGAGCAGTACTTC; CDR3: CASSLGYEQYF
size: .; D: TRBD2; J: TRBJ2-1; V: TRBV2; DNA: TGTGCCAGCAGTGCGGGGGGGACGGGGAATGAGCAGTTCTTC; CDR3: CASSAGGTGNEQFF
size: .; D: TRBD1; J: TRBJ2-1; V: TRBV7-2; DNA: TGTGCCAGCAGCGTGACACCGGGACAGGTTTTAGATGAGCAGTTCTTC; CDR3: CASSVTPGQVLDEQFF
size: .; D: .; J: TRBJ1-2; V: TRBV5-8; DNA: TGTGCCAGCAGCCCTGACAGGTTCTATGGCTACACCTTC; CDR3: CASSPDRFYGYTF
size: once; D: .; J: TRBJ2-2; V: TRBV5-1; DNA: TGCGCCAGCAATAATGGGGGCGGGGAGCTGTTTTTT; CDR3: CASNNGGGELFF
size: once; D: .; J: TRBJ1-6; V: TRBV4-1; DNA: TGCGCCAGCAGCCTGGCGATATCTGCTAACTCCTATAATTCACCCCTCCACTTT; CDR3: CASSLAISANSYNSPLHF
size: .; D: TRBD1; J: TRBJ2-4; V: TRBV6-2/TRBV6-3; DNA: TGTGCCAGCAGCACGACAGGGGACATTCAGTACTTC; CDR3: CASSTTGDIQYF
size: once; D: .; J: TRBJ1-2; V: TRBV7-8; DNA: TGTGCCAGCAGCTCCCCTCCGACGGCAAGCTATGGCTACACCTTC; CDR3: CASSSPPTASYGYTF
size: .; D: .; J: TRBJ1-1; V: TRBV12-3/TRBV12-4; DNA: TGTGCCAGCAGTTTTACAGAGACTGAAGCTTTCTTT; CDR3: CASSFTETEAFF
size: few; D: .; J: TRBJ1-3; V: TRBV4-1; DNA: TGCGCCAGCAGCCAGTGGATGGGCTCTGGAAACACCATATATTTT; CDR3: CASSQWMGSGNTIYF
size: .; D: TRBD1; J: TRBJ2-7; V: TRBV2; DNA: TGTGCCAGCACCGAGGGGACAGCCTCCTTAGACGAGCAGTACTTC; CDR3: CASTEGTASLDEQYF
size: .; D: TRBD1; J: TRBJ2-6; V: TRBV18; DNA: TGTGCCAGCATGACCAGGGCCGGACAGGAGTTCTCTGGGGCCAACGTCCTGACTTTC; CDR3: CASMTRAGQEFSGANVLTF
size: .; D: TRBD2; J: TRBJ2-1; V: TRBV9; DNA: TGTGCCAGCAGCGTAGATAGCGGGGGCAACAATGAGCAGTTCTTC; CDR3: CASSVDSGGNNEQFF
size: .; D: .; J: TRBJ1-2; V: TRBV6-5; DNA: TGTGCCAGCAGTTACTCGGCAGGCCTAGCTAACTATGGCTACACCTTC; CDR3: CASSYSAGLANYGYTF
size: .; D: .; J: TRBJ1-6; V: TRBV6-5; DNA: TGTGCCAGCAGTTACAGGGGCTATTCACCCCTCCACTTT; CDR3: CASSYRGYSPLHF
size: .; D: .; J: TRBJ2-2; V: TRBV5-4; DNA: TGTGCCAGCAGCTTCAGGGGTATGGGCACCGGGGAGCTGTTTTTT; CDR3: CASSFRGMGTGELFF
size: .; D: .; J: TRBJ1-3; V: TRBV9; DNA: TGTGCCAGCAGCGTAGAGAGTGGAAACACCATATATTTT; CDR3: CASSVESGNTIYF
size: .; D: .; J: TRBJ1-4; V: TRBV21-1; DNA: TGTGCCAGCAGCGCCCGGATTAATGAAAAACTGTTTTTT; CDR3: CASSARINEKLFF
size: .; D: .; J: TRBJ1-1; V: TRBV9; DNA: TGTGCCAGCAGCGTAGCTCGGGGGGGAAGCACTGAAGCTTTCTTT; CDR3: CASSVARGGSTEAFF
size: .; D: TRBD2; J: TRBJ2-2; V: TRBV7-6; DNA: TGTGCCAGCAGCTCCCTGGTGGGACTAGGATTTACCGGGACCGGGGAGCTGTTTTTT; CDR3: CASSSLVGLGFTGTGELFF
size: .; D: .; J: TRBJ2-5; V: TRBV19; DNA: TGTGCCAGTAGTATAGGGGTGGGAAGCCAAGAGACCCAGTACTTC; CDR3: CASSIGVGSQETQYF
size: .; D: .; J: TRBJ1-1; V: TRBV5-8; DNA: TGTGCCAGCAGCTTGAGCAAGGGGCGAGGCACTGAAGCTTTCTTT; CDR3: CASSLSKGRGTEAFF
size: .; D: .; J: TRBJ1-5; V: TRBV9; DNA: TGTGCCAGCAGCGTAGGAGGGGAAAGTGGTCAGCCCCAGCATTTT; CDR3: CASSVGGESGQPQHF
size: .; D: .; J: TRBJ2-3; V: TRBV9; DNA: TGTGCCAGCAGCGATTTAGGACTCTTTGGCACAGATACGCAGTATTTT; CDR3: CASSDLGLFGTDTQYF
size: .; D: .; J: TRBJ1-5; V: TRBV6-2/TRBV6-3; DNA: TGTGCCAGCAGTTCTTACAATCAGCCCCAGCATTTT; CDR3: CASSSYNQPQHF
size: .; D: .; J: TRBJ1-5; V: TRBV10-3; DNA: TGTGCCATCAGTGAGGGCAGGGTAAGCAATCAGCCCCAGCATTTT; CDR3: CAISEGRVSNQPQHF
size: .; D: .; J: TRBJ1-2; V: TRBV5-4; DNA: TGTGCCAGCAGCTTGTACGGGTCAGGGCCAACGGGTGGCTACACCTTC; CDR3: CASSLYGSGPTGGYTF
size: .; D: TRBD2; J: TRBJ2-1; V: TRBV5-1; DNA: TGCGCCAGCAGCTTGGGACTAGCGGGGGGTGTTTACAATGAGCAGTTCTTC; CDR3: CASSLGLAGGVYNEQFF
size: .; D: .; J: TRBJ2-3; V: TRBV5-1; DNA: TGCGCCAGCAGCTTGGGACGGAGCACAGATACGCAGTATTTT; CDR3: CASSLGRSTDTQYF
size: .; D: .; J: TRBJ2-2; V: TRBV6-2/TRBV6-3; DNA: TGTGCCAGCAGTTACTCCGGATGGCGCACCGGGGAGCTGTTTTTT; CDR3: CASSYSGWRTGELFF
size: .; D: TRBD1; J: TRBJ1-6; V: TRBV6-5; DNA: TGTGCCAGCAGTTACGGAGCGGCAGGGGGGAATTCACCCCTCCACTTT; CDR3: CASSYGAAGGNSPLHF
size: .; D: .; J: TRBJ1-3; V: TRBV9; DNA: TGTGCCAGCAGCGTAGGGGGGCAGTCTGGAAACACCATATATTTT; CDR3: CASSVGGQSGNTIYF
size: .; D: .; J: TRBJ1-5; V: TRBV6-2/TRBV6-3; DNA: TGTGCCAGCAGTTACCCTAAGATGAGCAATCAGCCCCAGCATTTT; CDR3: CASSYPKMSNQPQHF
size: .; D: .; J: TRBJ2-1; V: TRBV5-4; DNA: TGTGCCAGCAGCTTGGATAACAGTGAGCAGTTCTTC; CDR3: CASSLDNSEQFF
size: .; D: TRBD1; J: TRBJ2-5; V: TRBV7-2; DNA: TGTGCCAGCAGCTTAGCGGGACAGCAAGAGACCCAGTACTTC; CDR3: CASSLAGQQETQYF
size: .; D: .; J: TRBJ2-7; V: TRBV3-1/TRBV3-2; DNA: TGTGCCAGCAGCCGAATGTCCCGGGCCGAGCAGTACTTC; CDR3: CASSRMSRAEQYF
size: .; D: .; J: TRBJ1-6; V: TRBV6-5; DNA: TGTGCCAGCAGTTACTCGTCAGGGTGGAATTCACCCCTCCACTTT; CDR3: CASSYSSGWNSPLHF
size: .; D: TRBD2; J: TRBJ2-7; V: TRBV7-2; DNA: TGTGCCAGCAGCTTGCCGGGGAGGGACCCCTACGAGCAGTACTTC; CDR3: CASSLPGRDPYEQYF